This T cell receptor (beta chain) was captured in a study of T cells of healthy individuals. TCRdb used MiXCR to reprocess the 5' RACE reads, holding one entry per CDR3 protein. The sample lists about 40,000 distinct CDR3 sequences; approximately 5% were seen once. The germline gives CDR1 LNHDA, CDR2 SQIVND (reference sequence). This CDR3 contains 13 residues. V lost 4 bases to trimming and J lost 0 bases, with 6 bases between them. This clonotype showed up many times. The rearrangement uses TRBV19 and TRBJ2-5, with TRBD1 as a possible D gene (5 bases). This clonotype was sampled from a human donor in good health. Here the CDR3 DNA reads TGTGCCAGTAGTACCAGGGACCAAGAGACCCAGTACTTC. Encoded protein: CASSTRDQETQYF.